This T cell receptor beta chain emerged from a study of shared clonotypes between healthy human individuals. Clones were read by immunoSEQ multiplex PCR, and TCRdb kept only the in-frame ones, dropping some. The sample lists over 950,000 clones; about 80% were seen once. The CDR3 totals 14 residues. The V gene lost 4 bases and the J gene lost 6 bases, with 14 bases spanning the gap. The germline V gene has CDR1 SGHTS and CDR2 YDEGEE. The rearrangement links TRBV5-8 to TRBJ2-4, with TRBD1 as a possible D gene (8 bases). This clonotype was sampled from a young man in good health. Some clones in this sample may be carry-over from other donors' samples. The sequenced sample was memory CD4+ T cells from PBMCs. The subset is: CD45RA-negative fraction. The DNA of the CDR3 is TGTGCCAGCAGCGCGGACAGGGAGGGAAACATTCAGTACTTC. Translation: CASSADREGNIQYF.